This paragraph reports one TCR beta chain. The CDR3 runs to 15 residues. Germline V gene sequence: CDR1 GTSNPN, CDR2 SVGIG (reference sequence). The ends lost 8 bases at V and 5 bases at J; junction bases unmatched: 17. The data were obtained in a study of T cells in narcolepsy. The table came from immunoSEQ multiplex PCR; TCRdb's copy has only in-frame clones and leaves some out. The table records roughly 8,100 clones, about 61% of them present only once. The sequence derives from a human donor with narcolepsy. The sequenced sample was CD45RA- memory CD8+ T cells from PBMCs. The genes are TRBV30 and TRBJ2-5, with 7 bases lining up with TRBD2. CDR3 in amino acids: CAGGGRRGAVETQYF. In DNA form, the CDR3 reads TGTGCCGGGGGGGGTAGGAGAGGGGCGGTGGAGACCCAGTACTTC.